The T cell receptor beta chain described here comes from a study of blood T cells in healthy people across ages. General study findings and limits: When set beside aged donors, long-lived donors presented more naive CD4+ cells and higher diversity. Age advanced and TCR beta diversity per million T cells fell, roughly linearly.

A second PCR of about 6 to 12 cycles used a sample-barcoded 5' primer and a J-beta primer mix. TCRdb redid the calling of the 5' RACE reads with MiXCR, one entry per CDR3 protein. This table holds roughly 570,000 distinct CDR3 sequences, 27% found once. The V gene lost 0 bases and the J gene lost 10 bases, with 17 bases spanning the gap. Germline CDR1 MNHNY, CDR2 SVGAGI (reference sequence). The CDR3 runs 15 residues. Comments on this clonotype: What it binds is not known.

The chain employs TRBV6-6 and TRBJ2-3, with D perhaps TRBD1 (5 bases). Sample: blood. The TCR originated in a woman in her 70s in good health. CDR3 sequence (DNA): TGTGCCAGCAGTTACTCAGGAGACAGCAACCAACCGCAGTATTTT. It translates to CASSYSGDSNQPQYF.